These 27 T cell receptor beta chains were sequenced from one sample in a study of T cell repertoires in cytomegalovirus infection. TCRdb re-called the reads through MiXCR, storing one row per CDR3 protein. The table includes some 800,000 distinct CDR3 sequences, roughly 28% detected once. These receptors' antigens are unknown. The specimen comprised cultured CD8+ T cells from PBMCs, sampled from culture after CMV antigen stimulation. Receptors originate from a human donor in good health (CMV status not recorded). Some clones in this sample may be carry-over from other donors' samples.

Regarding this clonotype: One end of the junction varies from germline; a read error may be responsible. V gene TRBV7-6 combines with J gene TRBJ1-1; D not certain. This CDR3 is built from 13 residues. Germline V gene lookup returns CDR1 SGHVS and CDR2 FNYEAQ. In DNA, the CDR3 is TGTGCCAGCAGCCCCCTCGTGAAAACTGAAGCTTTCTTT. It encodes CASSPLVKTEAFF.

The gene calls are TRBV7-9 and TRBJ2-7, with 9 bases lining up with TRBD1. Germline-derived CDR1 and CDR2 are SEHNR and FQNEAQ (reference sequence). The CDR3 runs to 14 residues. The ends lost 5 bases at V and 4 bases at J; junction bases unmatched: 6. The CDR3 DNA follows: TGTGCCAGCAGCGCACCGGGACAGGGTTACGAGCAGTACTTC. Its translation: CASSAPGQGYEQYF.

The V call is TRBV6-2 or TRBV6-3, the J call TRBJ2-7; D tentatively reads TRBD1 or TRBD2 (5 bases each). CDR1 and CDR2 from the germline V gene are MNHEY and SVGEGT. Trimming took off 4 bases at V and 3 bases at J, with 13 bases between the two ends. The CDR3 has 14 amino acids. CDR3 loop: CASSSSGALYEQYV. CDR3 sequence (DNA): TGTGCCAGCAGTTCCTCCGGGGCCCTCTACGAGCAGTACGTC.

In its sample, this clonotype was seen many times. The rearrangement joins TRBV7-8 to TRBJ2-5; the D gene is possibly TRBD2 (5 bases). This CDR3 has 16 amino acids. Trimming took off 1 base at V and 0 bases at J, with 12 bases between the two ends. Germline CDR1 SGHVS, CDR2 FQNEAQ. The CDR3 region is CASSLVGFGNQETQYF. The CDR3 DNA follows: TGTGCCAGCAGCTTAGTTGGTTTCGGGAACCAAGAGACCCAGTACTTC.

This clonotype came up a few times. The chain couples TRBV2 to TRBJ2-7, with D possibly being TRBD1 (8 bases). Trimming cost V 6 bases and J 0 bases, with 18 bases left between them. The length of the CDR3 is 16 residues. Germline V gives CDR1 SNHLY, CDR2 FYNNEI. CDR3 loop: CASSLDRAGDSYEQYF. In DNA form, the CDR3 reads TGTGCCAGCAGCCTGGACAGGGCGGGGGACTCCTACGAGCAGTACTTC.

This clonotype was seen at least ten times. The chain combines TRBV6-1 with TRBJ2-5; 10 bases are a match to TRBD2. The CDR3 is 15 residues long. The V and J ends lost 0 bases and 2 bases, in that order; junction bases with no gene match: 0. Germline V gene sequence: CDR1 MNHNS, CDR2 SASEGT. CDR3 bases: TGTGCCAGCAGTGAAGCTAGCGGGGGGCAAGAGACCCAGTACTTC. This codes for CASSEASGGQETQYF.

In this sample, this clonotype turned up many times. The gene calls are TRBV7-2 and TRBJ2-5, with a possible D match to TRBD2 (6 bases). The CDR3 runs to 15 residues. The V and J ends lost 1 base and 5 bases respectively, with 14 bases between them. The germline gives CDR1 SGHTA, CDR2 FQGNSA. The chain's CDR3 is CASSLEYGGRETQYF. In nucleotides, the CDR3 is TGTGCCAGCAGCTTAGAGTACGGGGGTAGGGAGACCCAGTACTTC. Variable domain in full (rest from reference TRBV7-2 and TRBJ2-5): GAGVSQSPSNKVTEKGKDVELRCDPISGHTALYWYRQSLGQGLEFLIYFQGNSAPDKSGLPSDRFSAERTGGSVSTLTIQRTQQEDSAVYLCASSLEYGGRETQYFGPGTRLLVL.

The sample holds a few counts of this clonotype. The chain couples TRBV19 to TRBJ1-3; 9 bases map to TRBD1. This CDR3 has 17 residues. V dropped 7 bases and J dropped 0; count of bases not matched to a gene: 10. The V gene's germline CDR1 is LNHDA and CDR2 SQIVND (reference sequence). CDR3 sequence: CASTPTGGRLSGNTIYF. The CDR3 nucleotides are TGTGCCAGTACACCGACAGGGGGGAGGCTCTCTGGAAACACCATATATTTT.

The chain recombines TRBV9 with TRBJ2-2; D not resolved. The CDR3 loop spans 17 amino acids. Deletions cut 0 bases from V and 5 bases from J, with 17 bases between. Germline loops: CDR1 SGDLS, CDR2 YYNGEE. CDR3 loop: CASSVAQAVGATGELFF. CDR3 nucleotides: TGTGCCAGCAGCGTAGCGCAGGCGGTGGGCGCGACCGGGGAGCTGTTTTTT.

This clonotype was counted a few times. J is TRBJ2-1 and V is TRBV5-1; 8 bases line up with TRBD1. CDR3 length: 17 residues. Germline V gives CDR1 SGHRS, CDR2 YFSETQ. Trimming cost V 0 bases and J 5 bases; bases outside gene matches: 10. For the CDR3, the DNA is TGCGCCAGCAGCTTGGGGAGACAGGGGTCTATCCACAATGAGCAGTTCTTC. It is translated as CASSLGRQGSIHNEQFF.

The table lists this clonotype with many counts. The chain has TRBV6-5 and TRBJ1-5, with D maybe TRBD1 (6 bases). CDR1 MNHEY and CDR2 SVGAGI come from the germline V gene. CDR3 length: 15 amino acids. Trimming took 0 bases from V and 0 from J, leaving 6 bases between them. CDR3 in DNA: TGTGCCAGCAGTTACTCAGGGGGTAGCAATCAGCCCCAGCATTTT. Its protein is CASSYSGGSNQPQHF.

This clonotype has only a few counts. The gene calls are TRBV6-6 and TRBJ1-5; 11 bases align to TRBD1. V lost 6 bases, J lost 6 bases, and 7 bases stayed unmatched. CDR1 is MNHNY, CDR2 SVGAGI, per germline (reference sequence). The length of the CDR3 is 15 residues. The chain's CDR3 is CASRPGTGGSQPQHF. The CDR3 DNA sequence: TGTGCCAGCAGGCCCGGGACAGGGGGAAGTCAGCCCCAGCATTTT.

The V gene is TRBV4-1, the J gene TRBJ1-1; D is uncertain. Trimming cost V 1 base and J 3 bases, with 9 bases left between them. This CDR3 region has 14 residues. Germline CDR1 is MGHRA and CDR2 is YSYEKL. The CDR3 sequence is CASSQGASYTEAFF. The CDR3 nucleotides read TGCGCCAGCAGCCAAGGAGCCAGCTACACTGAAGCTTTCTTT.

The V call is TRBV27, the J call TRBJ1-1; TRBD1 might be the D (5 bases). The germline V and J ends were trimmed by 5 bases and 4 bases, with 14 bases remaining between them. From germline, CDR1 is MNHEY and CDR2 SMNVEV (reference sequence). The CDR3 is 14 amino acids. CDR3 protein: CASSAAGFSTEAFF. The CDR3 DNA follows: TGTGCCAGCAGTGCCGCAGGGTTTAGCACTGAAGCTTTCTTT.

The genes are TRBV20-1 and TRBJ1-1; D perhaps matches TRBD1 (5 bases). This CDR3 region has 13 residues. Trimming stripped 0 bases from V and 4 bases from J, with 9 bases between. Germline V gene data show CDR1 as DFQATT and CDR2 as SNEGSKA (reference sequence). CDR3 region: CSARDRTLTEAFF. CDR3 in DNA: TGCAGTGCTAGAGATCGGACACTCACTGAAGCTTTCTTT.

The chain links TRBV3-1 to TRBJ2-1; TRBD2 is a possible D gene (6 bases). V dropped 4 bases and J dropped 10 bases, with 14 bases sitting between them. This CDR3 comprises 13 residues. Germline CDR1 and CDR2: LGHDT and YNNKEL (reference sequence). The CDR3 nucleotides read TGTGCCAGCAGCCTCACTGCGGGGAGCGAGCAGTTCTTC. Protein product: CASSLTAGSEQFF.

This clonotype showed up many times. The J gene is TRBJ1-1, the V gene TRBV7-8; 9 nucleotides agree with TRBD1. Trimming cost V 5 bases and J 11 bases; bases outside gene matches: 15. CDR3 length: 15 residues. Germline V gene sequence: CDR1 SGHVS, CDR2 FQNEAQ. DNA of the CDR3: TGTGCCAGCAGCCAGAATACAGGGGGCGGAAACGGGGCTTTCTTT. Its protein is CASSQNTGGGNGAFF.

The chain has TRBV2 and TRBJ2-7, with 8 bases identical to TRBD1. The trim removed 8 bases at V and 9 bases at J, leaving 15 bases unmatched. The length of the CDR3 is 14 residues. The germline V gene encodes CDR1 SNHLY and CDR2 FYNNEI. The CDR3 sequence: CASCSGGLLTLQYF. CDR3 nucleotide sequence: TGTGCCAGCTGCTCAGGGGGCTTACTCACTTTGCAGTACTTC.

The gene calls are TRBV12-5 and TRBJ2-2; possible D gene TRBD1, 6 bases. The CDR3 totals 16 residues. The ends were cut back, 4 bases at V and 1 base at J, with 13 bases in the middle. Germline V lookup: CDR1 LGHNT, CDR2 FRNRAP. The CDR3 here is CASGSRPTGNTGELFF. CDR3 nucleotides: TGTGCTAGTGGTTCCCGCCCGACAGGGAACACCGGGGAGCTGTTTTTT.

V and J are TRBV29-1 and TRBJ1-1; 7 nucleotides line up with TRBD1. The V gene's germline CDR1 is SQVTM and CDR2 ANQGSEA. CDR3 length equals 13 residues. V dropped 3 bases and J dropped 8; count of bases not matched to a gene: 9. CDR3 nucleotides: TGCAGCGTTGATCCTACAGGGGCGCAGGAAGCTTTCTTT. It yields the protein CSVDPTGAQEAFF.

This clonotype was seen only a few times. The genes are TRBV7-9 and TRBJ1-2; 8 nucleotides agree with TRBD1. Germline lookup yields CDR1 SEHNR and CDR2 FQNEAQ (reference sequence). The CDR3 runs to 18 residues. Germline trimming cut 5 bases from V and 4 bases from J; bases unmatched to any gene: 18. In DNA, the CDR3 is TGTGCCAGCAGCCGAAGCCCCGGACAGGGCTTCCCCGGCTATGGCTACACCTTC. Translating gives CASSRSPGQGFPGYGYTF.

The table lists this clonotype with a few counts. The rearrangement joins TRBV27 to TRBJ1-2; D remains ambiguous. Deletions cut 8 bases from V and 4 bases from J, with 8 bases between. The CDR3 is made up of 11 amino acids. CDR1 MNHEY and CDR2 SMNVEV come from the germline V gene (reference sequence). DNA of the CDR3: TGTGCCAGCCGGAGCGCCTATGGCTACACCTTC. This gives the protein CASRSAYGYTF.

In this sample, this clonotype turned up a few times. The J gene is TRBJ2-2, the V gene TRBV12-3 or TRBV12-4; 8 bases align to TRBD1. The CDR3 totals 17 residues. J lost 3 bases, V lost 5 bases, and 11 bases had no gene match. The CDR3 reads CASSPSAGGIYTGELFF. The CDR3 DNA reads as TGTGCCAGCAGTCCTTCGGCAGGGGGCATTTACACCGGGGAGCTGTTTTTT.

The chain employs TRBV19 and TRBJ1-4, with no clear D. This CDR3 contains 15 residues. V lost 7 bases, J lost 6 bases, and 18 bases lay in between. The V gene's germline CDR1 is LNHDA and CDR2 SQIVND (reference sequence). The CDR3 reads CASTPAYTSDEKLFF. The DNA for the CDR3 is TGTGCCAGTACCCCCGCGTACACATCGGATGAAAAACTGTTTTTT.

The sample holds a few counts of this clonotype. The V and J genes are TRBV5-6 and TRBJ2-7; D remains unclear. CDR1 and CDR2 from the germline V gene are SGHDT and YYEEEE. Between the trimmed V and J ends, which lost 3 bases and 6 bases, there was a span of 16 bases. The length of the CDR3 is 14 residues. This chain's CDR3 is CASSSGRLSGEQYF. CDR3 DNA: TGTGCCAGCAGCTCCGGTAGGTTGTCGGGCGAGCAGTACTTC.

This chain uses TRBV11-2 with TRBJ1-1, with D possibly TRBD1 on 6 matching bases. The CDR3 consists of 14 residues. Germline loops: CDR1 SGHAT, CDR2 FQNNGV. Trimming pared 4 bases from V and 10 bases from J, leaving 19 bases between. The CDR3: CASSSGKTGLGAFF. The DNA for the CDR3 is TGTGCCAGCAGCTCAGGAAAAACAGGGTTAGGAGCTTTCTTT.

CDR3 nucleotides: TGTGCCATCAGCCGACTCTCCAACACAGATACGCAGTATTTT. It translates to CAISRLSNTDTQYF. The genes are TRBV10-3 and TRBJ2-3, with D hard to call. V was pared by 6 bases and J by 2 bases, with 12 bases between. Germline V gives CDR1 ENHRY, CDR2 SYGVKD. This CDR3 comprises 14 residues.